This T cell receptor (beta chain) is drawn from a study of Ad26.COV2.S vaccination and SARS-CoV-2 variants. Looking at the study overall: Each vaccinee took Ad26.COV2.S intramuscularly, once or twice 56 days apart. Study-wide findings and caveats: Possibly, TCR breadth and depth analyses underestimated total T cell responses. Similar non-spike TCR breadth was seen in vaccine and placebo recipients.

The data were produced by immunoSEQ multiplex PCR, yet TCRdb's version contains in-frame clones alone and is incomplete. The sample lists roughly 300,000 clones, 86% occurring once. The V gene end was trimmed by 4 bases and the J gene end by 6 bases; junction bases not matched to a gene: 9. The V gene's germline CDR1 is GTSNPN and CDR2 SVGIG (reference sequence). This CDR3 is 14 amino acids long. Concerning this clone itself: No antigen is known for it.

Noted treatment: around 19 received Ad26.COV2.S at low or high dose, single or two shots; roughly five received placebo; per-sample allocation not given. Day 63 after the first vaccine or placebo injection was the time point for sampling. The input for sequencing was peripheral blood, taken in a trial of Ad26.COV2.S vaccine versus placebo. This clonotype originated in a person aged 18 to 65 who received the Ad26.COV2.S COVID-19 vaccine or a placebo. The rearrangement links TRBV30 to TRBJ2-3; 8 bases map to TRBD2. The CDR3 here is CAWNRGSGVDTQYF. CDR3 bases: TGTGCCTGGAACCGCGGTAGCGGGGTGGATACGCAGTATTTT.